These 9 T cell receptor beta chains were all obtained from the same sample, sequenced in a study of blood T cells in healthy people across ages. A second PCR, run for about 7 to 11 cycles, used a sample-barcoded 5' primer plus a J-beta primer mix. MiXCR, applied by TCRdb to the 5' RACE reads, yields one record per CDR3 protein. The table shows roughly 800,000 distinct CDR3 sequences, with approximately 25% occurring only once. Separately, the same data were catalogued under a study of T cells of mothers and their children.

Specimen: blood. The receptor set was obtained from a boy younger than 18 in good health.

The V and J genes are TRBV5-1 and TRBJ2-3; TRBD1 agrees at 7 bases. CDR1 is SGHRS and CDR2 is YFSETQ in the germline V gene. This CDR3 region has 15 residues. Trimming removed 4 bases from V and 3 bases from J; junction bases left unmatched: 8. CDR3 in amino acids: CASSGVAGGTDTQYF. CDR3 nucleotide sequence: TGCGCCAGCAGCGGAGTTGCAGGGGGAACAGATACGCAGTATTTT.

This chain links TRBV6-1 with TRBJ2-7; D is ambiguous. This CDR3 has 14 amino acids. The V end was cut by 3 bases, the J end by 5 bases, with 14 bases between. CDR1 and CDR2 from the germline V gene are MNHNS and SASEGT. The CDR3 DNA reads as TGTGCCAGCAGTGACGGACGGCCGGCTGACGAGCAGTACTTC. Translating it yields CASSDGRPADEQYF.

The chain links TRBV29-1 to TRBJ2-7; D remains ambiguous. The germline V gene encodes CDR1 SQVTM and CDR2 ANQGSEA. Trimming pared 7 bases from V and 0 bases from J, leaving 13 bases between. The CDR3 spans 13 residues. The CDR3 nucleotides are TGCAGCGCGATCAGTTTTTTCTCCTACGAGCAGTACTTC. This encodes CSAISFFSYEQYF.

The CDR3 protein is CASSSTQGNTQYF. The DNA for the CDR3 is TGTGCCAGCAGTTCAACCCAGGGGAATACGCAGTATTTT. This sequence joins TRBV27 and TRBJ2-3, with a possible D match to TRBD1 (6 bases). From germline, CDR1 is MNHEY and CDR2 SMNVEV (reference sequence). Trimming took 4 bases from V and 7 from J, leaving 12 bases between them. The CDR3 extends over 13 amino acids.

The rearrangement joins TRBV10-3 to TRBJ1-1; D not resolved. CDR3 length: 14 residues. The V end lost 4 bases, the J end lost 1 base, and 10 bases lay between the germline ends. Germline V lookup: CDR1 ENHRY, CDR2 SYGVKD. The CDR3 loop reads CAISVRSENTEAFF. The CDR3 nucleotides are TGTGCCATCAGTGTCCGGTCCGAGAACACTGAAGCTTTCTTT.

This clonotype has more than one count but fewer than ten. This chain connects TRBV3-1 to TRBJ1-4, with D uncertain. The CDR3 has 16 amino acids. V lost 0 bases to trimming and J lost 14 bases, with 22 bases between them. CDR1 LGHDT and CDR2 YNNKEL come from the germline V gene (reference sequence). CDR3 protein: CASSQEGSGRLNGLFF. CDR3 DNA: TGTGCCAGCAGCCAAGAAGGTAGCGGACGGCTCAATGGGCTGTTTTTT.

The sample holds a few counts of this clonotype. The chain recombines TRBV27 with TRBJ2-7; possible D gene TRBD1, 5 bases. Germline loops: CDR1 MNHEY, CDR2 SMNVEV (reference sequence). There are 13 residues in the CDR3. Trimming removed 3 bases at V and 4 bases at J, with 10 bases between. The chain's CDR3 is CASSLAGRYEQYF. DNA for the CDR3: TGTGCCAGCAGTTTGGCAGGGCGGTACGAGCAGTACTTC.

The chain couples TRBV28 to TRBJ2-3; 16 bases align to TRBD2. The CDR3 totals 17 residues. Germline V gene sequence: CDR1 MDHEN, CDR2 SYDVKM. The CDR3 sequence: CGATPGLAGGITDTQYF. The CDR3 DNA is TGTGGAGCCACGCCGGGACTAGCGGGAGGGATCACAGATACGCAGTATTTT. Filled out from reference TRBV28 and TRBJ2-3, the complete variable domain reads DVKVTQSSRYLVKRTGEKVFLECVQDMDHENMFWYRQDPGLGLRLIYFSYDVKMKEKGDIPEGYSVSREKKERFSLILESASTNQTSMYLCGATPGLAGGITDTQYFGPGTRLTVL.

The chain employs TRBV6-5 and TRBJ1-1; no firm D call. V lost 4 bases and J 1 base, leaving 10 bases between the germline ends. Germline loops: CDR1 MNHEY, CDR2 SVGAGI. This CDR3 has 14 amino acids. In nucleotides, the CDR3 is TGTGCCAGCAGTTGGGGAATCGAGAACACTGAAGCTTTCTTT. It translates to CASSWGIENTEAFF.